The clone carrying this T cell receptor (beta chain) was counted between two and nine times. Antigen specificity is unknown. The data are from a study of T cells after yellow fever vaccination. Study-level points and caveats: Relatively few clonotypes were ones that appeared in both CD4 and CD8 compartments. Primary-vaccination clones mostly resurfaced post-booster (about 96% CD4, 85% to 90% CD8). Weaker, the secondary response had a peak occurring faster, on day 5 versus 15.

A universal primer site and UMIs were added as TCR cDNA was made by 5'RACE template switching. TCRdb re-derived calls from the 5' RACE reads in MiXCR, one entry per CDR3 protein. The sample lists approximately 330,000 distinct CDR3 sequences, around 13% occurring once. Germline CDR1 reads KGHSH; CDR2 reads LQKENI. Trimming removed 5 bases at V and 6 bases at J, with 21 bases between. CDR3 size: 16 residues. The specimen comprised CD4+ T cells sorted from PBMCs, sampled 15 days after the yellow fever booster vaccination. The clonotype was recovered from a young man who received the YFV17D yellow fever vaccine. The rearrangement links TRBV18 to TRBJ2-3, with D perhaps matching TRBD2 (6 bases). The chain's CDR3 is CASSKRLGGAVDTQYF. The CDR3 DNA reads TGTGCCAGCTCAAAGCGACTGGGCGGGGCCGTGGATACGCAGTATTTT.